The 25 T cell receptor beta chains below come from one sample, sequenced in a study of T-cell reconstitution after alpha-beta-depleted transplantation in children. For TCRbeta, the library was prepared with unique molecular identifiers. Via MiXCR, TCRdb re-called the PCR reads, giving one row per CDR3 protein. The data show roughly 400,000 distinct CDR3 sequences, approximately 41% seen once. The source was PBMCs, collected before TCRalphabeta/CD19-depleted stem cell transplant. The receptors derive from a girl aged 2 to 10 with aplastic anemia, due to receive a stem cell transplant.

J is TRBJ2-2 and V is TRBV18; D is unresolved. Trimming took 2 bases from V and 4 from J, leaving 5 bases between them. Germline V CDR1 and CDR2: KGHSH, LQKENI. CDR3 length: 13 residues. CDR3 protein: CASSPISTGELFF. DNA of the CDR3: TGTGCCAGCTCACCAATTTCCACCGGGGAGCTGTTTTTT.

This clonotype was counted a few times. The chain couples TRBV7-8 to TRBJ1-1; D gene ambiguous. V lost 8 bases to trimming and J lost 5 bases, with 21 bases between them. CDR1 and CDR2 from the germline V gene are SGHVS and FQNEAQ. The CDR3 is 15 residues long. The CDR3 nucleotides are TGTGCCAGCCGTTACGCCGGCGGTGGGAATACTGAAGCTTTCTTT. Its protein product is CASRYAGGGNTEAFF.

There are a few counts of this clonotype. Here the CDR3 DNA reads TGTGCCAGCAGTTACGGTGATAGCAATCAGCCCCAGCATTTT. Its protein product is CASSYGDSNQPQHF. V is TRBV6-2 or TRBV6-3 and J is TRBJ1-5; no reliable D call. This CDR3 region has 14 residues. V lost 2 bases and J 0 bases, leaving 5 bases between the germline ends. From germline, CDR1 is MNHEY and CDR2 SVGEGT.

There are a few counts of this clonotype. The V call is TRBV7-9, the J call TRBJ2-1, with a weak D call TRBD2 (6 bases). Trimming removed 8 bases at V and 6 bases at J, with 23 bases between. There are 16 residues in the CDR3. CDR1 is SEHNR, CDR2 FQNEAQ, per germline (reference sequence). The CDR3 bases are TGTGCCAGCCCTCCGGGGGTCCCGCTAGATCCCAATGAGCAGTTCTTC. Translated: CASPPGVPLDPNEQFF.

This clonotype appeared many times. The chain links TRBV6-1 to TRBJ1-2; D is possibly TRBD1 (5 bases). The CDR3 loop spans 13 amino acids. In germline, CDR1 is MNHNS, CDR2 SASEGT. With 6 bases removed from V and 2 bases from J, the gap between germline ends came to 10 bases. The DNA for the CDR3 is TGTGCCAGCAGCAGGGCAGGGAACTATGGCTACACCTTC. This sequence encodes CASSRAGNYGYTF.

This clonotype appeared once. This rearrangement joins TRBV10-2 to TRBJ2-7, with no clear D. Looked up from germline, CDR1 is WSHSY and CDR2 is SAAADI. Trimming took off 0 bases at V and 1 base at J, with 13 bases between the two ends. The CDR3 has 16 residues. DNA of the CDR3: TGCGCCAGCAGTGAGTCGCTTTTCCTAAATTCCTACGAGCAGTACTTC. Protein product: CASSESLFLNSYEQYF.

The chain couples TRBV28 to TRBJ1-1, with D possibly TRBD1 on 5 matching bases. The CDR3 loop spans 13 amino acids. V dropped 3 bases and J dropped 8 bases, with 13 bases sitting between them. CDR1 MDHEN and CDR2 SYDVKM come from the germline V gene. For the CDR3, the DNA is TGTGCCAGCAGTTTGCCCTCAGGGCTGGAAGCTTTCTTT. Protein sequence: CASSLPSGLEAFF.

V gene TRBV7-3 combines with J gene TRBJ1-1, with 7 bases that match TRBD1. The CDR3 is 15 amino acids. CDR1 and CDR2 (germline): SGHTA, FQGTGA. The junction had 4 bases not matched to a gene; V was cut back by 0 bases and J by 3 bases. The CDR3 region is CASSLTGGDDTEAFF. The CDR3, as DNA: TGTGCCAGCAGCTTAACAGGGGGCGATGACACTGAAGCTTTCTTT.

This clonotype came up a few times. The chain joins TRBV10-3 to TRBJ2-7; D is possibly TRBD1 or TRBD2 (5 bases each). Germline V gene sequence: CDR1 ENHRY, CDR2 SYGVKD. The CDR3 loop spans 14 amino acids. V was trimmed by 7 bases and J by 2 bases, leaving 15 bases between them. CDR3 DNA sequence: TGTGCCATCAAAACCGGGACGGGGACCTACGAGCAGTACTTC. It specifies CAIKTGTGTYEQYF.

This clonotype was seen only a few times. This rearrangement joins TRBV7-7 to TRBJ2-2; 7 bases map to TRBD1. J lost 6 bases, V lost 5 bases, and 9 bases had no gene match. The CDR3 has 15 residues. Germline V gene lookup returns CDR1 SSHAT and CDR2 FNYEAQ (reference sequence). CDR3 in DNA: TGTGCCAGCAGCAGGGACAGTCTTAACCCCGGGGAGCTGTTTTTT. Amino acid sequence: CASSRDSLNPGELFF.

This clonotype appeared a few times. The J gene is TRBJ2-7, the V gene TRBV29-1; unclear D gene. CDR3 length: 11 residues. V was trimmed by 4 bases and J by 6 bases, leaving 10 bases between them. CDR1 and CDR2 from the germline V gene are SQVTM and ANQGSEA. The CDR3 region is CSVGPVGEQYF. The CDR3 nucleotides are TGCAGCGTTGGGCCGGTAGGCGAGCAGTACTTC.

This clonotype was counted many times. The gene calls are TRBV5-1 and TRBJ2-2, with D perhaps TRBD2 (6 bases). Germline CDR1 is SGHRS and CDR2 is YFSETQ. The V end was cut by 5 bases, the J end by 6 bases, with 20 bases between. This CDR3 spans 16 amino acids. The CDR3 region has the DNA TGCGCCAGCAGTAACTCGTTGGGAGGAGGGGCCGGGGAGCTGTTTTTT. As protein: CASSNSLGGGAGELFF.

In this sample, this clonotype turned up a few times. A junction boundary mismatches the germline segment, possibly from a read error. The chain couples TRBV7-2 to TRBJ1-6, with D perhaps matching TRBD1 (6 bases). CDR1 is SGHTA and CDR2 is FQGNSA in the germline V gene. This CDR3 comprises 15 residues. In DNA, the CDR3 is TGTGCCAGCAGCCCCCGACAGGTCATTAATTCACCCCTCCATTTT. Its translation is CASSPRQVINSPLHF. Full variable domain (remainder filled in from reference TRBV7-2 and TRBJ1-6): GAGVSQSPSNKVTEKGKDVELRCDPISGHTALYWYRQSLGQGLEFLIYFQGNSAPDKSGLPSDRFSAERTGGSVSTLTIQRTQQEDSAVYLCASSPRQVINSPLHFGNGTRLTVT.

The chain has TRBV5-5 and TRBJ2-5, with D possibly TRBD2 on 5 matching bases. CDR1 is SGHKS, CDR2 YYEKEE, per germline (reference sequence). V lost 7 bases and J 5 bases, leaving 15 bases between the germline ends. The CDR3 is 13 amino acids. The CDR3: CASSRGVGETQYF. The CDR3 DNA sequence: TGTGCCAGCTCCCGGGGAGTGGGGGAGACCCAGTACTTC. The full variable domain, in which reference TRBV5-5 and TRBJ2-5 provide the parts outside the CDR3, is DAGVTQSPTHLIKTRGQQVTLRCSPISGHKSVSWYQQVLGQGPQFIFQYYEKEERGRGNFPDRFSARQFPNYSSELNVNALLLGDSALYLCASSRGVGETQYFGPGTRLLVL.

The chain uses TRBV20-1 and TRBJ2-6; the D gene is possibly TRBD2 (5 bases). V lost 0 bases to trimming and J lost 0 bases, with 9 bases between them. The CDR3 contains 16 residues. CDR1 is DFQATT, CDR2 SNEGSKA, per germline (reference sequence). In nucleotides, the CDR3 is TGCAGTGCTAGAGATGGGAGCTCCTCTGGGGCCAACGTCCTGACTTTC. Its translation is CSARDGSSSGANVLTF.

This clonotype has more than one count but fewer than ten. Given the absence of the conserved phenylalanine or tryptophan at the CDR3 end, a read error is likely. The J gene is TRBJ1-6, the V gene TRBV3-1, with a possible D match to TRBD1 (5 bases). This CDR3 contains 15 residues. Trimming shortened V by 2 bases and J by 6 bases, and 11 bases separated the two germline ends. Germline V lookup: CDR1 LGHDT, CDR2 YNNKEL (reference sequence). CDR3 loop: CASSQRQGSNSPLHL. CDR3 nucleotides: TGTGCCAGCAGCCAACGGCAGGGTTCTAATTCACCCCTCCACCTT.

J is TRBJ2-1 and V is TRBV13, with a weak D call TRBD1 (6 bases). The V end lost 4 bases, the J end lost 0 bases, and 13 bases lay between the germline ends. The CDR3 has 16 residues. CDR1 and CDR2 (germline): PRHDT, FYEKMQ (reference sequence). Here the CDR3 DNA reads TGTGCCAGCAGCTCCACGGGGACAAACTCCTACAATGAGCAGTTCTTC. Translated, it gives CASSSTGTNSYNEQFF.

The chain uses TRBV20-1 and TRBJ2-1; 7 bases align to TRBD1. Germline assignment: CDR1 DFQATT and CDR2 SNEGSKA (reference sequence). CDR3 length: 19 amino acids. The junction had 20 bases not matched to a gene; V was cut back by 6 bases and J by 0 bases. CDR3 DNA: TGCAGTGCCCCCGGACAGGTTCCGGGTATGAGTGGCTCCTACAATGAGCAGTTCTTC. This codes for CSAPGQVPGMSGSYNEQFF.

The chain recombines TRBV15 with TRBJ2-7, with D perhaps matching TRBD1 or TRBD2 (7 bases each). This CDR3 contains 15 residues. Trimming pared 1 base from V and 3 bases from J, leaving 13 bases between. The germline CDR1 and CDR2 sequences are LNHNV and YYDKDF (reference sequence). This CDR3 is CATSRGQGGLYEQYF. CDR3 DNA sequence: TGTGCCACCAGCAGAGGCCAGGGGGGGCTCTACGAGCAGTACTTC.

This clonotype came up many times. The chain has TRBV12-3 or TRBV12-4 and TRBJ2-2; D unclear. The ends were cut back, 3 bases at V and 5 bases at J, with 10 bases in the middle. The CDR3 has 14 residues. This CDR3 reads CASSFSLGTGELFF. DNA for the CDR3: TGTGCCAGCAGTTTTAGCTTGGGAACCGGGGAGCTGTTTTTT.

The chain recombines TRBV6-1 with TRBJ1-2; D uncertain. Trimming removed 8 bases at V and 2 bases at J, with 12 bases between. Germline V gives CDR1 MNHNS, CDR2 SASEGT. The CDR3 consists of 13 residues. CDR3 coding DNA: TGTGCCAGCGAGACGGGTCGGAACTATGGCTACACCTTC. Its translation is CASETGRNYGYTF.

This clonotype was observed a handful of times. J is TRBJ2-1 and V is TRBV12-3 or TRBV12-4; D is tentatively TRBD1 or TRBD2 (5 bases each). V dropped 3 bases and J dropped 5 bases, with 14 bases sitting between them. This CDR3 has 15 amino acids. The CDR3 loop is CASSLPGRLDNEQFF. DNA for the CDR3: TGTGCCAGCAGTTTGCCGGGACGACTGGACAATGAGCAGTTCTTC.

The genes are TRBV25-1 and TRBJ2-1; 10 bases align to TRBD2. Losses at the gene ends were 2 bases for V and 4 bases for J; bases not matched to a gene: 2. The CDR3 is made up of 15 amino acids. Germline V lookup: CDR1 MGHDK, CDR2 SYGVNS. Written as DNA, the CDR3 is TGTGCCAGCAGTGAACGGACTAGCGGTTACAATGAGCAGTTCTTC. This translates into CASSERTSGYNEQFF.

This clonotype showed up many times. The chain uses TRBV20-1 and TRBJ1-2; D may be TRBD1 (5 bases). This CDR3 comprises 13 residues. Germline V gives CDR1 DFQATT, CDR2 SNEGSKA (reference sequence). Trimming stripped 3 bases from V and 5 bases from J, with 13 bases between. DNA of the CDR3: TGCAGTGCTAGCGGGGGGACCCTTTATGGCTACACCTTC. This codes for CSASGGTLYGYTF.

The chain joins TRBV7-2 to TRBJ2-6; maybe TRBD1 (5 bases). This CDR3 has 11 residues. From germline, CDR1 is SGHTA and CDR2 FQGNSA. The V end was cut by 11 bases, the J end by 4 bases, with 6 bases between. The CDR3 DNA follows: TGTGCCGGGGCCGGGGCCAACGTCCTGACTTTC. Translated, it gives CAGAGANVLTF. Together with reference TRBV7-2 and TRBJ2-6, the CDR3 gives the full variable domain: GAGVSQSPSNKVTEKGKDVELRCDPISGHTALYWYRQSLGQGLEFLIYFQGNSAPDKSGLPSDRFSAERTGGSVSTLTIQRTQQEDSAVYLCAGAGANVLTFGAGSRLTVL.